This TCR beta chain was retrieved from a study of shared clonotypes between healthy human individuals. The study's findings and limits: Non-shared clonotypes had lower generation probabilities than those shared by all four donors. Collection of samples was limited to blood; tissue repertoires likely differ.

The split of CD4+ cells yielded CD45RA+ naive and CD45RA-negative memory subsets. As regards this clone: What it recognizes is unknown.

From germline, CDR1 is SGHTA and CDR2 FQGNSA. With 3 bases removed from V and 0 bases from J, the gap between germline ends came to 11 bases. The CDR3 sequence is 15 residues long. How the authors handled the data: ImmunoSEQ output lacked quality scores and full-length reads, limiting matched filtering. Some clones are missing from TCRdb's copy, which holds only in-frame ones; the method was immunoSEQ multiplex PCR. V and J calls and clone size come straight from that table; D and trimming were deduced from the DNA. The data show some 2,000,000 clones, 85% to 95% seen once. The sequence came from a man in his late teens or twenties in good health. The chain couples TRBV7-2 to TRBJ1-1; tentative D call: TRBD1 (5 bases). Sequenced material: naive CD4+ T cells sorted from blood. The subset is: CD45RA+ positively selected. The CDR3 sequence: CASSFAAGMNTEAFF. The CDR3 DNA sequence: TGTGCCAGCAGCTTCGCAGCAGGGATGAACACTGAAGCTTTCTTT.